The source of this T cell receptor beta chain is a study of cytomegalovirus exposure and HLA in healthy donors. V was trimmed by 2 bases and J by 3 bases, leaving 9 bases between them. The germline V gene has CDR1 KGHSH and CDR2 LQKENI. This CDR3 region has 14 residues. Primers: 60 Vbeta forward and 13 Jbeta reverse. Libraries were prepared by immunoSEQ multiplex PCR; TCRdb keeps only in-frame clonotypes and omits some of them. Of some 160,000 clones listed, 80% were seen once; the top ten hold 5.7%. The specimen was PBMCs. The chain uses TRBV18 and TRBJ2-3, with D unresolved. The clonotype originates from a man aged 35-49 years in good health and CMV-seronegative. The CDR3 nucleotides read TGTGCCAGCTCACCAGTGACTCCAACAGATACGCAGTATTTT. Translated: CASSPVTPTDTQYF.